This TCR beta chain was retrieved from a study of blood T cells in healthy people across ages. This clonotype has only a few counts. The CDR3 has 15 residues. J was trimmed by 4 bases and V by 2 bases; bases with no gene match: 0. From germline, CDR1 is MNHEY and CDR2 SMNVEV (reference sequence). Then a second PCR, running roughly 7 to 11 cycles, was carried out with a sample-barcoded 5' primer and a J-beta primer mix. TCRdb passed the 5' RACE reads through MiXCR, listing each CDR3 protein once. Of about 760,000 distinct CDR3 sequences in the sample, around 25% were seen once. These same data were also listed under a study on T cells of mothers and their children. As that study records: The authors found no persistent microchimeric T cell clones.

The sample was blood. The source of this sequence is a boy between 10 and 17 years old in good health. This chain uses TRBV27 with TRBJ1-6; 9 bases line up with TRBD1. The CDR3 loop is CASSLGQGYNSPLHF. CDR3 coding DNA: TGTGCCAGCAGTTTAGGACAGGGGTATAATTCACCCCTCCACTTT.